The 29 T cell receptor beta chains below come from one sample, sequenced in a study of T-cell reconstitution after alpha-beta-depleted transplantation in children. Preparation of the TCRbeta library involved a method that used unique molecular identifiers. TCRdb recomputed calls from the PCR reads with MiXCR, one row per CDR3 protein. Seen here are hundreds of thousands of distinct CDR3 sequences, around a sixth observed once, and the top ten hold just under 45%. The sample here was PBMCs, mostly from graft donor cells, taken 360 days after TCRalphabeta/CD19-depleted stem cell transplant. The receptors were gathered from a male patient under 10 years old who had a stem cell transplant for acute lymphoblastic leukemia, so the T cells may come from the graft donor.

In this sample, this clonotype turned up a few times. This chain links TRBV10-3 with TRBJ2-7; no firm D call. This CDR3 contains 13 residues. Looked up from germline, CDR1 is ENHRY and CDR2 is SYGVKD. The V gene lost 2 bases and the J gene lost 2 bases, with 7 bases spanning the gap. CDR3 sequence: CAISEGVTYEQYF. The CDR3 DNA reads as TGTGCCATCAGTGAGGGGGTAACCTACGAGCAGTACTTC.

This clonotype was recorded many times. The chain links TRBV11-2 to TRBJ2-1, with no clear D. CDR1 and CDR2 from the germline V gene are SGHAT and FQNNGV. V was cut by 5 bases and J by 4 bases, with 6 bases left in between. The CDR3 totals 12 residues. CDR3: CASSGEYNEQFF. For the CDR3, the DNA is TGTGCCAGCAGCGGAGAATACAATGAGCAGTTCTTC.

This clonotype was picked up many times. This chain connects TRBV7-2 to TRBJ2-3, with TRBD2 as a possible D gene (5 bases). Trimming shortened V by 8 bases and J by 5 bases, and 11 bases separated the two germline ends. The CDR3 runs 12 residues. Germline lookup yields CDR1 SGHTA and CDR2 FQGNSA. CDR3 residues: CASWSGGDTQYF. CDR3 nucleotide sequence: TGTGCCAGCTGGAGCGGTGGAGATACGCAGTATTTT.

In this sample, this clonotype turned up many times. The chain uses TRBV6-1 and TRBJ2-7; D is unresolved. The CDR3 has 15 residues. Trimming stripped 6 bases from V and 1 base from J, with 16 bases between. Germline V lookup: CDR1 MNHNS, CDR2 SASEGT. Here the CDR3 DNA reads TGTGCCAGCAGGCCCACGTTGTTCCCATCCTACGAGCAGTACTTC. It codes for CASRPTLFPSYEQYF.

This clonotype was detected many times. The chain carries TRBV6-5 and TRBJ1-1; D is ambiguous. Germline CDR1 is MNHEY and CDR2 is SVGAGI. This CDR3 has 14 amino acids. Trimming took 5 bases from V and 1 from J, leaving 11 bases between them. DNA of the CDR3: TGTGCCAGCAGTCATCCTATCCGGAACACTGAAGCTTTCTTT. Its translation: CASSHPIRNTEAFF.

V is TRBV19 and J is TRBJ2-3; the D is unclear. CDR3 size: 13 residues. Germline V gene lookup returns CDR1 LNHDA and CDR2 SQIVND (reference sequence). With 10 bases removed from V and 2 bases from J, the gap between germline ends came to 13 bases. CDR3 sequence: CATATTYTDTQYF. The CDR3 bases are TGTGCCACGGCAACTACCTACACAGATACGCAGTATTTT.

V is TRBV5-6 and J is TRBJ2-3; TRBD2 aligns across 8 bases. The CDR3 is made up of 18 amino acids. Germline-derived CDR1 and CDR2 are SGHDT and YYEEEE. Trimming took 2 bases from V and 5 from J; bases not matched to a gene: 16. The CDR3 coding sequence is TGTGCCAGCAGCTTAGGTCGTCTGCGGCGGGGGGACCGAGATACGCAGTATTTT. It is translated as CASSLGRLRRGDRDTQYF. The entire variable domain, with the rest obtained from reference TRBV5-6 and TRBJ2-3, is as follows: DAGVTQSPTHLIKTRGQQVTLRCSPKSGHDTVSWYQQALGQGPQFIFQYYEEEERQRGNFPDRFSGHQFPNYSSELNVNALLLGDSALYLCASSLGRLRRGDRDTQYFGPGTRLTVL.

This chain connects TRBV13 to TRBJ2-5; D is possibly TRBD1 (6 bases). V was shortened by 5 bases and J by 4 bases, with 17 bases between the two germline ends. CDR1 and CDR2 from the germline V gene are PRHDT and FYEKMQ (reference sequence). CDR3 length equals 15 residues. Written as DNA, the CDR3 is TGTGCCAGCAGCCCCCAGAGGACAGAAGGAGAGACCCAGTACTTC. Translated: CASSPQRTEGETQYF.

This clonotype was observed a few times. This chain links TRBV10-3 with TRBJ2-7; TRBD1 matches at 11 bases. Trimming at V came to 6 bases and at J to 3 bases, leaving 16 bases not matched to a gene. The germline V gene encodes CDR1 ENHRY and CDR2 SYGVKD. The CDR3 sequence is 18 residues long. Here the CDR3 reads CAISRTERDRGYYYEQYF. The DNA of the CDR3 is TGTGCCATCAGCCGAACGGAACGGGACAGGGGGTATTACTACGAGCAGTACTTC.

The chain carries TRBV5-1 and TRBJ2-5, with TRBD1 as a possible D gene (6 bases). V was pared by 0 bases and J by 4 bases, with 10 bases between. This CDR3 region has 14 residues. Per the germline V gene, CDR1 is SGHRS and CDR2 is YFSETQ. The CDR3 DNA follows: TGCGCCAGCAGCTTGGCAGGGGTTGGAGAGACCCAGTACTTC. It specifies CASSLAGVGETQYF. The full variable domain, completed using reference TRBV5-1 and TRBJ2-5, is KAGVTQTPRYLIKTRGQQVTLSCSPISGHRSVSWYQQTPGQGLQFLFEYFSETQRNKGNFPGRFSGRQFSNSRSEMNVSTLELGDSALYLCASSLAGVGETQYFGPGTRLLVL.

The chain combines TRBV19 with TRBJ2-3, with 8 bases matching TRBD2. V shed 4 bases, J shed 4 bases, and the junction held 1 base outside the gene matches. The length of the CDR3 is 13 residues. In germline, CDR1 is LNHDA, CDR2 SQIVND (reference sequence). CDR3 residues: CASSTGGPDTQYF. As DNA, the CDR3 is TGTGCCAGTAGTACGGGGGGGCCAGATACGCAGTATTTT.

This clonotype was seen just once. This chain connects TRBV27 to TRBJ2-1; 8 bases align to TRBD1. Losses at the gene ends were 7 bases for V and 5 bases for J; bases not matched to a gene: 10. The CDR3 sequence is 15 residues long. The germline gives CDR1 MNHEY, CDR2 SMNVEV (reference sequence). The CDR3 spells CASKGGGQVNNEQFF. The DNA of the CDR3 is TGTGCCAGCAAAGGAGGGGGACAGGTAAACAATGAGCAGTTCTTC.

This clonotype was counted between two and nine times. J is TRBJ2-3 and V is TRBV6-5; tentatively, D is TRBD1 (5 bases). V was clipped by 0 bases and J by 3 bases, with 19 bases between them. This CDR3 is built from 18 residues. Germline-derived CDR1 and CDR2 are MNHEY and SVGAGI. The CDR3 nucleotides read TGTGCCAGCAGTTACTCGTTTTATATAACAGGACGTACAGATACGCAGTATTTT. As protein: CASSYSFYITGRTDTQYF.

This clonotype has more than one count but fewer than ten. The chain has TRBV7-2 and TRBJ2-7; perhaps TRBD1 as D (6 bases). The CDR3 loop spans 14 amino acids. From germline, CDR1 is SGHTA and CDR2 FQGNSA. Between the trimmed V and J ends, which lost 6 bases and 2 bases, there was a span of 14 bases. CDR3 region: CASSLDRPTYEQYF. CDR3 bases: TGTGCCAGCAGTCTAGACAGGCCTACCTACGAGCAGTACTTC.

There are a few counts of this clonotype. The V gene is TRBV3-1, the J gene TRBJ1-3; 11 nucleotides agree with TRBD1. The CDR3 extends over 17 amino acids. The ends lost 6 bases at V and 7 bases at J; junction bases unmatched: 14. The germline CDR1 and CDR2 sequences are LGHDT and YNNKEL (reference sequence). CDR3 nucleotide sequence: TGTGCCAGCAGTTCCGGACAGGGGGCATGGGCGCCCAACACCATATATTTT. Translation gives CASSSGQGAWAPNTIYF. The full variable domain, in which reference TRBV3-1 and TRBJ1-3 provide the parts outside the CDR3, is DTAVSQTPKYLVTQMGNDKSIKCEQNLGHDTMYWYKQDSKKFLKIMFSYNNKELIINETVPNRFSPKSPDKAHLNLHINSLELGDSAVYFCASSSGQGAWAPNTIYFGEGSWLTVV.

CDR3 loop: CASSPAGQNTEAFF. CDR3 bases: TGTGCCAGCTCACCGGCCGGCCAAAACACTGAAGCTTTCTTT. The chain carries TRBV18 and TRBJ1-1; D is uncertain. The CDR3 covers 14 residues. Germline-derived CDR1 and CDR2 are KGHSH and LQKENI. V lost 3 bases and J 2 bases, leaving 10 bases between the germline ends. Using reference TRBV18 and TRBJ1-1 for the parts outside the CDR3, the full variable domain is NAGVMQNPRHLVRRRGQEARLRCSPMKGHSHVYWYRQLPEEGLKFMVYLQKENIIDESGMPKERFSAEFPKEGPSILRIQQVVRGDSAAYFCASSPAGQNTEAFFGQGTRLTVV.

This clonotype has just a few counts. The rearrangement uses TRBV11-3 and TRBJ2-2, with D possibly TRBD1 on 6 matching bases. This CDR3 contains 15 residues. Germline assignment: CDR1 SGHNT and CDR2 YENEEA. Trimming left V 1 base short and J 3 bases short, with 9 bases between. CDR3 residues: CASSLGGQYTGELFF. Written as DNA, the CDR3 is TGTGCCAGCAGCTTAGGAGGACAGTACACCGGGGAGCTGTTTTTT.

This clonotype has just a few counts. The CDR3 sequence: CASSPTEADTQYF. As DNA, the CDR3 is TGTGCCAGCTCACCGACAGAGGCAGATACGCAGTATTTT. J is TRBJ2-3 and V is TRBV18; D is perhaps TRBD1 (5 bases). The V end lost 3 bases, the J end lost 4 bases, and 8 bases lay between the germline ends. From germline, CDR1 is KGHSH and CDR2 LQKENI. CDR3 length: 13 amino acids.

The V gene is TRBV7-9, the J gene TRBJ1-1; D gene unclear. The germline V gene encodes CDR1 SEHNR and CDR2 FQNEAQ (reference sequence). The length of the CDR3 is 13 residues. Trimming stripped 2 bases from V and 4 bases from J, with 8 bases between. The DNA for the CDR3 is TGTGCCAGCAGCTTAACGGGCCCCACTGAAGCTTTCTTT. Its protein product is CASSLTGPTEAFF.

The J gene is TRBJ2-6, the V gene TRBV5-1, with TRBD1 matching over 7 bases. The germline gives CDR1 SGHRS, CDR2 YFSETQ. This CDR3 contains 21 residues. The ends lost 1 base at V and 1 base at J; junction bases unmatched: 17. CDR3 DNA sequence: TGCGCCAGCAGCTTGACAGAATTGGAACAGGGGTCTGTTTCTGGGGCCAACGTCCTGACTTTC. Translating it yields CASSLTELEQGSVSGANVLTF.

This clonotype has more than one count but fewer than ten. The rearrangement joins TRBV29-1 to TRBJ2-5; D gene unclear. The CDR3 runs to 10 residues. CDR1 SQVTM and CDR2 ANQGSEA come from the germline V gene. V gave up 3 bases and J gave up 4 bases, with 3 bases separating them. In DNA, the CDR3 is TGCAGCGTTGAGCGAGAGACCCAGTACTTC. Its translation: CSVERETQYF.

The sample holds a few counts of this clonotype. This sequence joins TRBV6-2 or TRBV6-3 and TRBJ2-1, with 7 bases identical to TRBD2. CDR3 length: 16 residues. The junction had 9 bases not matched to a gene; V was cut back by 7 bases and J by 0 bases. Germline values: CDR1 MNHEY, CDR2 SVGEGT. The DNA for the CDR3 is TGTGCCAGCACTAGTCGCGGGGGTCCCTCCTACAATGAGCAGTTCTTC. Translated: CASTSRGGPSYNEQFF.

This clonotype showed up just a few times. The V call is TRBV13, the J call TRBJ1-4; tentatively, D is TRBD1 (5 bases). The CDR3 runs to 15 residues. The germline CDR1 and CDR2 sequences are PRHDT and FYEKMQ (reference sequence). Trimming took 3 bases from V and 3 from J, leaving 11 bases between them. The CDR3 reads CASSFAGASNEKLFF. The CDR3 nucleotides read TGTGCCAGCAGCTTCGCCGGGGCCTCTAATGAAAAACTGTTTTTT.

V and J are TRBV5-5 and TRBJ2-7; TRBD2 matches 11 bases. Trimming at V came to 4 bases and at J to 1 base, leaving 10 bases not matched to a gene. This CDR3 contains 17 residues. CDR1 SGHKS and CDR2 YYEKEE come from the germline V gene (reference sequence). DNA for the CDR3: TGTGCCAGCAGCCTTTACCAGACTAGCGGGGCGTCCTACGAGCAGTACTTC. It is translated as CASSLYQTSGASYEQYF.

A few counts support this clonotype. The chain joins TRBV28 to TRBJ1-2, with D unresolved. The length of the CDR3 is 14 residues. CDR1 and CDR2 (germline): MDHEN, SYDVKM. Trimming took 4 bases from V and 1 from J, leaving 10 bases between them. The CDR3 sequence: CASSSIRGNYGYTF. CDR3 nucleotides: TGTGCCAGCAGTTCCATCCGGGGTAACTATGGCTACACCTTC.

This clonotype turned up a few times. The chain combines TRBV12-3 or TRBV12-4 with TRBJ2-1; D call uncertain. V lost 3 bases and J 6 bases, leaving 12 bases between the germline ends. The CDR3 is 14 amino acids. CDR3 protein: CASSLSGAPNEQFF. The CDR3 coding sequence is TGTGCCAGCAGTTTGAGTGGAGCACCCAATGAGCAGTTCTTC.

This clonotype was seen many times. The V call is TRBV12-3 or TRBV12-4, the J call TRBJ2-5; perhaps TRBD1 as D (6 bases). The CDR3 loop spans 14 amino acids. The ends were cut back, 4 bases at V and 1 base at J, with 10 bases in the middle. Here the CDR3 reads CASSWTVPQETQYF. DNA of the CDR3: TGTGCCAGCAGTTGGACAGTCCCCCAAGAGACCCAGTACTTC.

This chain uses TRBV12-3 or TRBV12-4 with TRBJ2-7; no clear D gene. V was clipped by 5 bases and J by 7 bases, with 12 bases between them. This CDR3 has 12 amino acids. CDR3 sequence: CASSPSSAEQYF. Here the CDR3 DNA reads TGTGCCAGCAGTCCCTCCTCGGCAGAGCAGTACTTC.

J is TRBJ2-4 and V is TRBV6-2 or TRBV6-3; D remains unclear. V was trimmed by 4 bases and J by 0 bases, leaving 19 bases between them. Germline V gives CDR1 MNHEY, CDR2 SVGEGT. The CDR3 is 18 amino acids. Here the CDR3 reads CASSFDPGIPLAKNIQYF. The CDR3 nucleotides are TGTGCCAGCAGTTTCGACCCTGGGATCCCCTTAGCCAAAAACATTCAGTACTTC.